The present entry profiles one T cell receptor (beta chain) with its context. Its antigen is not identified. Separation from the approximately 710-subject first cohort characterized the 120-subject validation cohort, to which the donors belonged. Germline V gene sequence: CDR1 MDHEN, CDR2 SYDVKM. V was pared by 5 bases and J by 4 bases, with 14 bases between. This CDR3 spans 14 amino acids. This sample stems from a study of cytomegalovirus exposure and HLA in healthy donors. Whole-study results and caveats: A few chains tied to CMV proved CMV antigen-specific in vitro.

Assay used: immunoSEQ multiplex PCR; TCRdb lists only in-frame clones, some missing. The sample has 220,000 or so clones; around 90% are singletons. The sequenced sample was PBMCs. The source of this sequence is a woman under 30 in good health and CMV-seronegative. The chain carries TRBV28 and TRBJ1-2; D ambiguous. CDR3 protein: CASSPPGRVYGYTF. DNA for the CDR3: TGTGCCAGCAGTCCACCGGGTCGTGTCTATGGCTACACCTTC.